This T cell receptor beta chain was captured in a study of T cells in localized non-small cell lung cancer. Broader study findings: Clonality peaked in uninvolved adjacent lung rather than tumor. A higher density of T cells in blood coincided with extended overall survival. Heterogeneity remains possible because sequencing was limited to only one tumor region. Detection in adjacent lung was observed for a median approximately 52 of the top 100 tumor clones.

With respect to this clone: Its target is not known.

Some clones are missing from TCRdb's copy, which holds only in-frame ones; the method was immunoSEQ multiplex PCR. Among about 3,000 clones, 20% to 25% were seen once, and the ten largest hold around 10%. This CDR3 has 15 residues. CDR1 and CDR2 from the germline V gene are SGHRS and YFSETQ. Unmatched junction bases numbered 3, after V lost 1 base and J lost 1 base. Material: lung tumor tissue, obtained before any cancer treatment. This sequence originates from a female donor older than 55 with stage I lung adenocarcinoma. The chain carries TRBV5-1 and TRBJ2-3; the match to TRBD2 covers 7 bases. CDR3 sequence reads: CASSLYRGGTDTQYF. Written as DNA, the CDR3 is TGCGCCAGCAGCTTGTATCGGGGGGGCACAGATACGCAGTATTTT.